This T cell receptor (beta chain) stems from a study of T-cell reconstitution after alpha-beta-depleted transplantation in children. The study, taken as a whole, reports: One year post-transplant, T-cell counts and diversity were largely derived from T cells produced anew. There were reportedly several hundred expanded graft clones from which alpha-beta T cells came about two months after transplant. It was surviving recipient T cells and thymic progenitors that gave some patients high TCRbeta diversity at day 60.

This clonotype appeared many times. The antigen remains undetermined. V was pared by 4 bases and J by 5 bases, with 8 bases between. CDR1 and CDR2 (germline): KGHDR, SFDVKD. This CDR3 comprises 13 residues. Unique molecular identifiers featured in how the TCRbeta library was prepared. TCRdb reanalysed the PCR reads using MiXCR and keeps one entry per CDR3 protein. This sample has approximately 500,000 distinct CDR3 sequences, with about 10% found just once. The origin of this receptor is a child aged 2 to 9 with inherited bone marrow failure, due to receive a stem cell transplant. The starting material was PBMCs, obtained before TCRalphabeta/CD19-depleted stem cell transplant. The chain is built from TRBV24-1 and TRBJ1-5; D not certain. CDR3 in amino acids: CATSERPYQPQHF. CDR3 sequence (DNA): TGTGCCACCAGTGAGAGGCCCTATCAGCCCCAGCATTTT.